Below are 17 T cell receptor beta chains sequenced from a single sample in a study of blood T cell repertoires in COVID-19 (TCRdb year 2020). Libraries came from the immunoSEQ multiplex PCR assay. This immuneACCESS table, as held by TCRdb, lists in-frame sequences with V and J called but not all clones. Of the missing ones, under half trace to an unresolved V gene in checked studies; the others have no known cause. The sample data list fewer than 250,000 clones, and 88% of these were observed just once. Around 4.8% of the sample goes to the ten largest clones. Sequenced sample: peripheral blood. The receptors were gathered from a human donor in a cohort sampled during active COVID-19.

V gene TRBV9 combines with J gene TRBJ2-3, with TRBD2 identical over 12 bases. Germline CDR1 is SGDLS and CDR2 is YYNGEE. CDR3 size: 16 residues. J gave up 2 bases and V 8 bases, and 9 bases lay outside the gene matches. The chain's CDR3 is CASSSPSGRVTDTQYF. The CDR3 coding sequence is TGTGCCAGTTCTTCGCCTAGCGGGAGGGTCACAGATACGCAGTATTTT.

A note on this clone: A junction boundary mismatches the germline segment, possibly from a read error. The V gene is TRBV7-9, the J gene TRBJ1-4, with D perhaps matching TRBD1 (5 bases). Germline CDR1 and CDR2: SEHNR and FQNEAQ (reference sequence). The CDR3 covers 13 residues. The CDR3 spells CASSSRETEHMSF. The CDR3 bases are TGTGCCAGCAGCTCCCGAGAGACAGAGCACATGTCGTTT. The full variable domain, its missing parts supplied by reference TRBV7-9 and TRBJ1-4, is DTGVSQNPRHKITKRGQNVTFRCDPISEHNRLYWYRQTLGQGPEFLTYFQNEAQLEKSRLLSDRFSAERPKGSFSTLEIQRTEQGDSAMYLCASSSRETEHMSFGSGTQLSVL.

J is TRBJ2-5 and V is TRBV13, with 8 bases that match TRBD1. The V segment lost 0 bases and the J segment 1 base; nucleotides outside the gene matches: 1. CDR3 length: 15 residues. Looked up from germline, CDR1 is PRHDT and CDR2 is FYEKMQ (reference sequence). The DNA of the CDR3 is TGTGCCAGCAGCTTAGGCGGACAGGGCCAAGAGACCCAGTACTTC. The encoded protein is CASSLGGQGQETQYF.

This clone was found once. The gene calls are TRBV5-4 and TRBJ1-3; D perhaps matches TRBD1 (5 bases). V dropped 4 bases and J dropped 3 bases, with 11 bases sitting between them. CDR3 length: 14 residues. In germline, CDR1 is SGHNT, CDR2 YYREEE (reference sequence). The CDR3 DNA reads TGTGCCAGCAGCAATCAGGGTGGTGGAAACACCATATATTTT. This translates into CASSNQGGGNTIYF.

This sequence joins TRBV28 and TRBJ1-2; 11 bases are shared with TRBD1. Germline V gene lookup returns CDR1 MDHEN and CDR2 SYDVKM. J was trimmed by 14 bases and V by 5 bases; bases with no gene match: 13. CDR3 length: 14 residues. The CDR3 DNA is TGTGCCAGCAGTCCGCCCCGAGGACAGGGGGCAAATACCTTC. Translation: CASSPPRGQGANTF.

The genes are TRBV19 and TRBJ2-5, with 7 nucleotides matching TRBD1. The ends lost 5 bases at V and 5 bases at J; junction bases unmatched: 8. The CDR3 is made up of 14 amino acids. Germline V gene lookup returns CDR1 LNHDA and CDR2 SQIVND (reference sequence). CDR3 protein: CASSGQALGETQYF. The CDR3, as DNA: TGTGCCAGTAGTGGACAGGCCCTTGGGGAGACCCAGTACTTC.

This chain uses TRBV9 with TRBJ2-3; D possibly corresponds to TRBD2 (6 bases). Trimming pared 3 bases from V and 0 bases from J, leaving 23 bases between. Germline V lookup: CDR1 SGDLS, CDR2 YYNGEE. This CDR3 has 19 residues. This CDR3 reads CASSARAWKTGTSTDTQYF. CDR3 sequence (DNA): TGTGCCAGCAGCGCCCGAGCGTGGAAGACCGGGACTAGCACAGATACGCAGTATTTT.

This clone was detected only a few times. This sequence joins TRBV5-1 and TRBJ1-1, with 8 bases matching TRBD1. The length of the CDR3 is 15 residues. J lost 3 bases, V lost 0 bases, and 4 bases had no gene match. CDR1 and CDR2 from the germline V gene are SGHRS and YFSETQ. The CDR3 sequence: CASSLEGQAYTEAFF. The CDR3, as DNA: TGCGCCAGCAGCTTGGAGGGACAGGCGTACACTGAAGCTTTCTTT.

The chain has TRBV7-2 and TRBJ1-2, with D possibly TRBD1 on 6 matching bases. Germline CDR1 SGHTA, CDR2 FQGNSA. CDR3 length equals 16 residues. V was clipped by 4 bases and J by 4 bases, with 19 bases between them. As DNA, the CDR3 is TGTGCCAGCAGCTACGCCCGGGGGGCTACTAGCTATGGCTACACCTTC. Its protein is CASSYARGATSYGYTF.

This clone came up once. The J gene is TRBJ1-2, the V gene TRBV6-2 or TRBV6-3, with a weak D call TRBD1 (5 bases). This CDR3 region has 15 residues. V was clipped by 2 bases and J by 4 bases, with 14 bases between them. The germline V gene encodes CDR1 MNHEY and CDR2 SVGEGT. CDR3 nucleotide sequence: TGTGCCAGCAGTTACCCGAACTCCGGGGGCTATGGCTACACCTTC. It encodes CASSYPNSGGYGYTF.

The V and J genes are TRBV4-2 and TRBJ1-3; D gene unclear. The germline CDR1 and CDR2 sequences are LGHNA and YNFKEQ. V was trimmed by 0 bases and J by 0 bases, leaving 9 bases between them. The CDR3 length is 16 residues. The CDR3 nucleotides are TGTGCCAGCAGCCAAGAGGTACAGAGCTCTGGAAACACCATATATTTT. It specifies CASSQEVQSSGNTIYF.

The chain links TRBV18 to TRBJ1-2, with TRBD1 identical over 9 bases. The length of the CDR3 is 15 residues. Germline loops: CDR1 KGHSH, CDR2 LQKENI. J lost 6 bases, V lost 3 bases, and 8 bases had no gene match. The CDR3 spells CASSPLGQGKDGYTF. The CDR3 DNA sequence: TGTGCCAGCTCACCGCTCGGACAGGGGAAGGATGGCTACACCTTC.

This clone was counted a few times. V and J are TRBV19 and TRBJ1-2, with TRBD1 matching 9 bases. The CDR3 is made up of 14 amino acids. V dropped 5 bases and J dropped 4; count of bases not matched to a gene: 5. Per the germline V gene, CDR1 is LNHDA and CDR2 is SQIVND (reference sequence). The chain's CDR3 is CASSQDRGAYGYTF. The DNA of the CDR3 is TGTGCCAGTAGTCAGGACAGGGGAGCCTATGGCTACACCTTC.

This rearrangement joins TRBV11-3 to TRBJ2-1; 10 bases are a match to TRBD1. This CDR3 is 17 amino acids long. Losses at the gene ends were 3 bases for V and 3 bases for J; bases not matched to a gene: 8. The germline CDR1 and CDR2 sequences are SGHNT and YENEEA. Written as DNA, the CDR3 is TGTGCCAGCAGCTTGGGGACAGGGGCGACTAACTACAATGAGCAGTTCTTC. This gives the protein CASSLGTGATNYNEQFF.

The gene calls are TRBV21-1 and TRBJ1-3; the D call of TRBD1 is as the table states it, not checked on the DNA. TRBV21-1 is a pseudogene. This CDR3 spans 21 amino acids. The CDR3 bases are TGTGCCAGCAGCGAGACGACCGTGCAATTCAGGGTCGAATGCTCTGGAAACACCATATATTTT. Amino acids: CASSETTVQFRVECSGNTIYF.

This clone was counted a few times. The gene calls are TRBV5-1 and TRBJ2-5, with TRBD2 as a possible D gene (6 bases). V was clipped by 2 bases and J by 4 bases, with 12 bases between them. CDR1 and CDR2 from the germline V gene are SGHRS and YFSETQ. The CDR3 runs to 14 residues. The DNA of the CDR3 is TGCGCCAGCAGCTTAGGCGGGGTCGGAGAGACCCAGTACTTC. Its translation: CASSLGGVGETQYF. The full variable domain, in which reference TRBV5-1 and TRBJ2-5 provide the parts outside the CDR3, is KAGVTQTPRYLIKTRGQQVTLSCSPISGHRSVSWYQQTPGQGLQFLFEYFSETQRNKGNFPGRFSGRQFSNSRSEMNVSTLELGDSALYLCASSLGGVGETQYFGPGTRLLVL.

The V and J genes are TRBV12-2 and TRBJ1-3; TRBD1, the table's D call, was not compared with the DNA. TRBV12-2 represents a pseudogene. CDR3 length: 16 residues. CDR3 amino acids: CASRLADRPSGNTIYF. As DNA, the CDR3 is TGTGCAAGTCGCTTAGCGGACAGGCCCTCTGGAAACACCATATATTTT.